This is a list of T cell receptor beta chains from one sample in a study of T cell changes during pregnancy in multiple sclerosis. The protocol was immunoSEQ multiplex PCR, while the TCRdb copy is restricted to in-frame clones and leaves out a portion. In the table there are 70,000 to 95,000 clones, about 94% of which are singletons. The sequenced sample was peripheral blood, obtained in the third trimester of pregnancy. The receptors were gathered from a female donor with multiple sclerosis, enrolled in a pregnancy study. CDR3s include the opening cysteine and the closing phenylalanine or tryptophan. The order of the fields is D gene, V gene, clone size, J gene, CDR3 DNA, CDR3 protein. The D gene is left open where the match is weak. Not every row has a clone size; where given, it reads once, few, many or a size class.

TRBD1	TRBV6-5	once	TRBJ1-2	TGTGCCAGCAGAGCGCAAGGGGGCGAACCTGGCTACACCTTC	CASRAQGGEPGYTF
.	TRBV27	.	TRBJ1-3	TGTGCCAGCAGTCCTTACAGGGAAAGCGCTGGAAACACCATATATTTT	CASSPYRESAGNTIYF
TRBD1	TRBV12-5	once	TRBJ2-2	TGTGCTAGTGGTTTGGTAATAGGACAGGGTTACACCGGGGAGCTGTTTTTT	CASGLVIGQGYTGELFF
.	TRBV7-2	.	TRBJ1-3	TGTGCCAGCAGCTTCAAAGAGGGAAACACCATATATTTT	CASSFKEGNTIYF
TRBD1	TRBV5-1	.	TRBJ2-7	TGCGCCAGCAGCTTGGCCGACAGGGGGCGAGGCGAGCAGTACTTC	CASSLADRGRGEQYF
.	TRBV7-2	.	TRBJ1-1	TGTGCCAGCAGCTTTAGGGGTTGGAACACTGAAGCTTTCTTT	CASSFRGWNTEAFF
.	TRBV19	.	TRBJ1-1	TGTGCCAGTAGCTCACTCAGAGAGGGCATGAACACTGAAGCTTTCTTT	CASSSLREGMNTEAFF
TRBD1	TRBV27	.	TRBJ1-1	TGTGCCAGCAGAACAGGGGGCCAAGGGTTGAACACTGAAGCTTTCTTT	CASRTGGQGLNTEAFF
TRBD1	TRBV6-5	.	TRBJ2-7	TGTGCCAGCAGCCGACAGGGATACGAGCAGTACTTC	CASSRQGYEQYF
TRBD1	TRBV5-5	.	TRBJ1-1	TGTGCCAGCAGCTTGGCCGGGGACAGGGGGATTAGGGCTGAAGCTTTCTTT	CASSLAGDRGIRAEAFF
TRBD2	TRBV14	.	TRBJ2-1	TGTGCCAGCAGTCGCTCGAGACTAGCGGGGGTTATCTACAATGAGCAGTTCTTC	CASSRSRLAGVIYNEQFF
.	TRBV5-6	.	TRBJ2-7	TGTGCCAGCAGCCCCAACGTCCCTATAGCGATTAGCTACGAGCAGTACTTC	CASSPNVPIAISYEQYF
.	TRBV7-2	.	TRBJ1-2	TGTGCCAGCAGCTTAGGTGACAGGTACTATGGCTACACCTTC	CASSLGDRYYGYTF
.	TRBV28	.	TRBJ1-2	TGTGCCAGCAGTTACCCCGCGGTTGACCGCTATGGCTACACCTTC	CASSYPAVDRYGYTF
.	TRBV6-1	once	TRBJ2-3	TGTGCCAGCAGTGTTGAGGTCTTACCAGATACGCAGTATTTT	CASSVEVLPDTQYF
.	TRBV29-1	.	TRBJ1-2	TGCAGCGTCCACAGGGCCGGTGGCTACACCTTC	CSVHRAGGYTF
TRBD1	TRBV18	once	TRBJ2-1	TGTGCCAGCTCAGGTACCGGGACAGGGTCCCCCAATCGTAAATACAATGAGCAGTTCTTC	CASSGTGTGSPNRKYNEQFF
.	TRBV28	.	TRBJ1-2	TGTGCCAGCAGTTTAGACCGACCAGGGGCTGGCTACACCTTC	CASSLDRPGAGYTF
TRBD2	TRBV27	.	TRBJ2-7	TGTGCCAGCAGTTTACAGGCCAGCGATAGTAGCGGGGGTTCGTCCTACGAGCAGTACTTC	CASSLQASDSSGGSSYEQYF
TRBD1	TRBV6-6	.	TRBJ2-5	TGTGCCAGCAGTTACTTCGGGACAGGGGATCTAGCCCAGTACTTC	CASSYFGTGDLAQYF
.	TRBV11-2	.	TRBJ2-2	TGTGCCAGCAGCTTAGATCCGTTGCGGACCGGGGAGCTGTTTTTT	CASSLDPLRTGELFF
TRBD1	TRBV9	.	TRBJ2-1	TGTGCCAGCAGCGCCGGGACAGGGATTACCAATGAGCAGTTCTTC	CASSAGTGITNEQFF
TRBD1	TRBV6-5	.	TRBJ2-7	TGTGCCAGCAGTTACCGGCCCGGGACAGGGGGCCACGAGCAGTACTTC	CASSYRPGTGGHEQYF
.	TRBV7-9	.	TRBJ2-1	TGTGCCACCCCCGGGGACTCCTACAATGAGCAGTTCTTC	CATPGDSYNEQFF
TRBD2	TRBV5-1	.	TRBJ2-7	TGCGCCAGCAGCTTGGACCTAGCGGCTGGCTCCTACGAGCAGTACTTC	CASSLDLAAGSYEQYF
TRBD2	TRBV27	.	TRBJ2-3	TGTGCCAGCATGGGAGGGCCGACGGATACGCAGTATTTT	CASMGGPTDTQYF
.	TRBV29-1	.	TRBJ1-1	TGCAGCGTTGAAGGCAGAATGAACACTGAAGCTTTCTTT	CSVEGRMNTEAFF
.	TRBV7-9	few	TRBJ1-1	TGTGCCAGTTCGCTCGAGTACACTGAAGCTTTCTTT	CASSLEYTEAFF
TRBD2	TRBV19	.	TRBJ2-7	TGTGCCAGTAGTATAGGCGGGAGCTCCTACGAGCAGTACTTC	CASSIGGSSYEQYF
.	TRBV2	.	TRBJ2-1	TGTGCCAGCAGCGACCTTACAGGGTCCTACAATGAGCAGTTCTTC	CASSDLTGSYNEQFF
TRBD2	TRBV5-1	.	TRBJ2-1	TGCGCCAGCCGGAGTACGGGAGGGCCAAATGAGCAGTTCTTC	CASRSTGGPNEQFF
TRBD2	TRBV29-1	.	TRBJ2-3	TGCAGCGTTGAAAGAGCGGGAGTGGGCACAGATACGCAGTATTTT	CSVERAGVGTDTQYF
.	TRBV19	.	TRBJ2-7	TGTGCCAGTAGTATAGAGGGGGCCTCCTACGAGCAGTACTTC	CASSIEGASYEQYF
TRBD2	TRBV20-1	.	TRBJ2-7	TGCAGCCTTAGCGGGGCCTACGAGCAGTACTTC	CSLSGAYEQYF
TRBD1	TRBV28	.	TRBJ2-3	TGTGCCAGCAGTGGGTTTGGGACAGGCTTCCTCTCTAGCACAGATACGCAGTATTTT	CASSGFGTGFLSSTDTQYF
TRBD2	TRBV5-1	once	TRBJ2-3	TGCGCCAGCAGCCCGGGACTAGCGGGAGTGGGAGATACGCAGTATTTT	CASSPGLAGVGDTQYF
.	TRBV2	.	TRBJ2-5	TGTGCCACCAAAGGGAGTGCGGGAGAGACCCAGTACTTC	CATKGSAGETQYF
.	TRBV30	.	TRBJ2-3	TGTGCCTGGAGTTCTATGGATACGCAGTATTTT	CAWSSMDTQYF
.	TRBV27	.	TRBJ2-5	TGTGCCAGCAGTTTGAACGGGGCGCGGGACGAGACCCAGTACTTC	CASSLNGARDETQYF
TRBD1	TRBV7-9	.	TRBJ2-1	TGTGCCAGCAGCGCACCGGGACAGGCGATCACAGAGCAGTTCTTC	CASSAPGQAITEQFF
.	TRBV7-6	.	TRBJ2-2	TGTGCCAGCAGCCGCCGAGACAGGAATTCGAACACCGGGGAGCTGTTTTTT	CASSRRDRNSNTGELFF
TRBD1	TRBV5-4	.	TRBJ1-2	TGTGCCAGCAGCTTACAGGGGGCTGGAACCAACTATGGCTACACCTTC	CASSLQGAGTNYGYTF
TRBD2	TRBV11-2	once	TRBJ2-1	TGTGCCAGCAGCTTAGAGGGACTAGCGGGAGGGCCGCGGTTCTTC	CASSLEGLAGGPRFF
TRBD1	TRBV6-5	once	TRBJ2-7	TGTGCCAGCAGTTACCTCCGGGACAGCCCCTACGAGCAGTACTTC	CASSYLRDSPYEQYF
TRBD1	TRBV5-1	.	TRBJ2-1	TGCGCCAGCAGCCTAACCGGGACAGGGTACTACAATGAGCAGTTCTTC	CASSLTGTGYYNEQFF
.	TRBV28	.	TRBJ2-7	TGTGCCAGCAGTTTTTCCCGAGGGGGTTCTGTTAGCTACGAGCAGTACTTC	CASSFSRGGSVSYEQYF
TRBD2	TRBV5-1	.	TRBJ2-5	TGCGCCAGCAGCTCAGGACTAGCGGGAAACCTCCAAGAGACCCAGTACTTC	CASSSGLAGNLQETQYF
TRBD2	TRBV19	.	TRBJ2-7	TGTGCCAGTAGTCTAAGACTAGCGGAGACCTACGAGCAGTACTTC	CASSLRLAETYEQYF
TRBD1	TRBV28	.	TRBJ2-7	TGTGCCAGCAGTCTGGAGGGACAGGGGGGGTCCGAGCAGTACTTC	CASSLEGQGGSEQYF
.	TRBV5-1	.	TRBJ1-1	TGCGCCAGCAGCCACTCCTTCCGGAGCACTGAAGCTTTCTTT	CASSHSFRSTEAFF
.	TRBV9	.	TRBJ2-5	TGTGCCAGCAGCGTAGGTGGCGGCGGGGGCGCGCAGACCCAGTACTTC	CASSVGGGGGAQTQYF
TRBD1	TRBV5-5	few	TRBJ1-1	TGTGCCAGCAGCACCGGACAGGGACTTTACACTGAAGCTTTCTTT	CASSTGQGLYTEAFF
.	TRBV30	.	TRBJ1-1	TGTGCCTGGGATGGAGCGGTCATGAACACTGAAGCTTTCTTT	CAWDGAVMNTEAFF